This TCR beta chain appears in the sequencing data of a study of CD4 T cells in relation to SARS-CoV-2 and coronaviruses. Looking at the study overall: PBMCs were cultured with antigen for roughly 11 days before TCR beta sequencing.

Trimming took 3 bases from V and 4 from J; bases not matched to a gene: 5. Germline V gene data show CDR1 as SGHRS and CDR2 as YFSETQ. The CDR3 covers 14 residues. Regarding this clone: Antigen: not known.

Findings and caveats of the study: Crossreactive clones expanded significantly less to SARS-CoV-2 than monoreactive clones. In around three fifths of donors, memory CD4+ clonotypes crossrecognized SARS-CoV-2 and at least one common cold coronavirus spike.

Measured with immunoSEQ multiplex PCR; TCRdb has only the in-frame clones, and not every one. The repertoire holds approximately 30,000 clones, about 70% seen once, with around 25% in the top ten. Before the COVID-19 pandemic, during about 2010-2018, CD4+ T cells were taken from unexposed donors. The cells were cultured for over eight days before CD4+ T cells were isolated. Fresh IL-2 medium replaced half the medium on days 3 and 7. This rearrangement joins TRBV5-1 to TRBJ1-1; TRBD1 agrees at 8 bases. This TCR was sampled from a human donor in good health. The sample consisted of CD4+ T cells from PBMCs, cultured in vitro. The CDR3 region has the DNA TGCGCCAGCAGCTCGGGACAGGCCGTCACTGAAGCTTTCTTT. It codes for CASSSGQAVTEAFF.